These T cell receptor beta chains were read from a single sample in a study of T-cell memory formation after mild COVID-19. A single record per CDR3 protein comes from TCRdb applying MiXCR to the 5' RACE reads. The sample contains a few hundred thousand distinct CDR3 sequences, approximately 27% of which appear only once. The specimen sequenced was PBMCs or a T cell subset sorted from them (not recorded which). The receptors shown here come from an adult woman who had mild COVID-19 (a few samples of this study predate the infection). Cell type and time point are not known. The CDR3 runs from the conserved cysteine through the conserved F or W. D genes are given only for firm matches. Clone size, where shown, is once, few, many, or a class for clones that have expanded.

j_call: TRBJ1-2
v_call: TRBV11-2
cdr3_length: 12
clone_size: .
d_call: .
cdr3_nt: TGTGCTGTGGGCTACCCAACTGGTGGCTACACCTTC
cdr3_aa: CAVGYPTGGYTF

j_call: TRBJ1-1
v_call: TRBV29-1
cdr3_length: 13
clone_size: .
d_call: .
cdr3_nt: TGCAGCGTGAACAGGAATATGAACACTGAAGCTTTCTTT
cdr3_aa: CSVNRNMNTEAFF

j_call: TRBJ2-7
v_call: TRBV20-1
cdr3_length: 11
clone_size: many
d_call: .
cdr3_nt: TGCAGTGCTCTTACCTCATACGAGCAGTACTTC
cdr3_aa: CSALTSYEQYF

j_call: TRBJ2-7
v_call: TRBV11-3
cdr3_length: 14
clone_size: .
d_call: .
cdr3_nt: TGTGCCAGCCGTCCCGCAGATAGATCCTACGAGCAGTACTTC
cdr3_aa: CASRPADRSYEQYF

j_call: TRBJ2-1
v_call: TRBV5-1
cdr3_length: 16
clone_size: few
d_call: .
cdr3_nt: TGCGCCAGCAGTTCCCTAGGCGGAGTCTCCTACAATGAGCAGTTCTTC
cdr3_aa: CASSSLGGVSYNEQFF

j_call: TRBJ2-1
v_call: TRBV5-5
cdr3_length: 15
clone_size: many
d_call: TRBD1
cdr3_nt: TGTGCCAGCAGCTACCGGGACAGGGAGTACAATGAGCAGTTCTTC
cdr3_aa: CASSYRDREYNEQFF

j_call: TRBJ2-3
v_call: TRBV7-9
cdr3_length: 19
clone_size: few
d_call: TRBD2
cdr3_nt: TGTGCCAGCAGCTTATTAGTATCCGGCGGGGGGGCGATTCCAGATACGCAGTATTTT
cdr3_aa: CASSLLVSGGGAIPDTQYF

j_call: TRBJ2-1
v_call: TRBV20-1
cdr3_length: 18
clone_size: .
d_call: TRBD2
cdr3_nt: TGCAGTGCTAGAGATCTCAGCGGGAGGGCCGGCTCCTACAATGAGCAGTTCTTC
cdr3_aa: CSARDLSGRAGSYNEQFF

j_call: TRBJ2-5
v_call: TRBV27
cdr3_length: 13
clone_size: few
d_call: TRBD2
cdr3_nt: TGTGCCAGCAGTGTAGCGGGTAAAGAGACCCAGTACTTC
cdr3_aa: CASSVAGKETQYF

j_call: TRBJ2-7
v_call: TRBV29-1
cdr3_length: 12
clone_size: .
d_call: .
cdr3_nt: TGCAGCGTTGAGGTCAGAGCCTACGAGCAGTACTTC
cdr3_aa: CSVEVRAYEQYF

j_call: TRBJ2-3
v_call: TRBV24-1
cdr3_length: 14
clone_size: .
d_call: .
cdr3_nt: TGTGCCACCAGTGATCCCCTGAGCACAGATACGCAGTATTTT
cdr3_aa: CATSDPLSTDTQYF

j_call: TRBJ2-4
v_call: TRBV12-3/TRBV12-4
cdr3_length: 12
clone_size: .
d_call: .
cdr3_nt: TGTGCCAGCAGTGTGGGGGGTGGCATTCAGTACTTC
cdr3_aa: CASSVGGGIQYF

j_call: TRBJ2-1
v_call: TRBV7-2
cdr3_length: 16
clone_size: .
d_call: .
cdr3_nt: TGTGCCAGCAGCATAAATACGGGAGCCTCTGGGAATGAGCAGTTCTTC
cdr3_aa: CASSINTGASGNEQFF

j_call: TRBJ1-2
v_call: TRBV5-1
cdr3_length: 13
clone_size: many
d_call: .
cdr3_nt: TGTGCCAGCAGTTTAGACAGACTCTATGGCTACACCTTC
cdr3_aa: CASSLDRLYGYTF

j_call: TRBJ2-1
v_call: TRBV15
cdr3_length: 15
clone_size: few
d_call: .
cdr3_nt: TGTGCCACCAGCAGAGCACTCGCGACTAACAATGAGCAGTTCTTC
cdr3_aa: CATSRALATNNEQFF

j_call: TRBJ1-4
v_call: TRBV29-1
cdr3_length: 13
clone_size: few
d_call: .
cdr3_nt: TGCAGCGTTGAAGAAGGGACTAATGAAAAACTGTTTTTT
cdr3_aa: CSVEEGTNEKLFF

j_call: TRBJ2-5
v_call: TRBV10-3
cdr3_length: 14
clone_size: .
d_call: TRBD1
cdr3_nt: TGTGCCATCAGTTCTCAGGGGGCCGAAGAGACCCAGTACTTC
cdr3_aa: CAISSQGAEETQYF

j_call: TRBJ1-2
v_call: TRBV29-1
cdr3_length: 14
clone_size: few
d_call: .
cdr3_nt: TGCAGCTTCTCCGACAGGTCCAGGGACTATGGCTACACCTTC
cdr3_aa: CSFSDRSRDYGYTF

j_call: TRBJ2-1
v_call: TRBV12-3/TRBV12-4
cdr3_length: 16
clone_size: .
d_call: TRBD1
cdr3_nt: TGTGCCAGCAGTCCCACACAGGGGGCATTATGGAATGAGCAGTTCTTC
cdr3_aa: CASSPTQGALWNEQFF

j_call: TRBJ2-1
v_call: TRBV3-1
cdr3_length: 16
clone_size: .
d_call: .
cdr3_nt: TGTGCCAGCAGCCAAGTAGGAGACTACCGCTACAATGAGCAGTTCTTC
cdr3_aa: CASSQVGDYRYNEQFF

j_call: TRBJ2-1
v_call: TRBV7-9
cdr3_length: 14
clone_size: few
d_call: .
cdr3_nt: TGTGCCAGCAGCTTACTCCCGGTCTACAATGAGCAGTTCTTC
cdr3_aa: CASSLLPVYNEQFF

j_call: TRBJ2-1
v_call: TRBV15
cdr3_length: 13
clone_size: few
d_call: .
cdr3_nt: TGTGCCACCAGCAGAGATCGGGGCCATGAGCAGTTCTTC
cdr3_aa: CATSRDRGHEQFF

j_call: TRBJ1-3
v_call: TRBV5-1
cdr3_length: 14
clone_size: .
d_call: .
cdr3_nt: TGCGCCAGCAAGGTCGCCAACTCTGGAAACACCATATATTTT
cdr3_aa: CASKVANSGNTIYF

j_call: TRBJ1-2
v_call: TRBV6-6
cdr3_length: 16
clone_size: .
d_call: .
cdr3_nt: TGTGCCAGCAGTCCAGACAGTTCCCCTGATAACTATGGCTACACCTTC
cdr3_aa: CASSPDSSPDNYGYTF